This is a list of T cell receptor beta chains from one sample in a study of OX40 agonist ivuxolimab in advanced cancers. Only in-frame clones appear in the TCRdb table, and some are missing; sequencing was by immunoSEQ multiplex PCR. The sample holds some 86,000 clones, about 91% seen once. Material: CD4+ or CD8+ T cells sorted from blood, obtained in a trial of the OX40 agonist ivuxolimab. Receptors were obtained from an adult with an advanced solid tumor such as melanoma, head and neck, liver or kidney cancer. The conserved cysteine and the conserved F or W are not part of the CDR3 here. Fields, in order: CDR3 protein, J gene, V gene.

CDR3: ASRTVGQGNSYEQY; J: TRBJ2-7; V: TRBV5-1
CDR3: ASSLSGRSEQF; J: TRBJ2-1; V: TRBV7-3
CDR3: ASSPTRQGGEKLF; J: TRBJ1-4; V: TRBV11-1
CDR3: ASSKGNRMDEQF; J: TRBJ2-1; V: TRBV21-1
CDR3: ASSLVAGGQNEQF; J: TRBJ2-1; V: TRBV5-1
CDR3: ATKPGQGKGGYSYEQY; J: TRBJ2-7; V: TRBV10-3
CDR3: ASSFAGPRTYEQY; J: TRBJ2-7; V: TRBV5-4
CDR3: ASSSPERARAKNIQY; J: TRBJ2-4; V: TRBV28
CDR3: ASSLGLAGGETQY; J: TRBJ2-5; V: TRBV5-4
CDR3: ASSLTGRETQY; J: TRBJ2-5; V: TRBV6-1
CDR3: ASSLALGTNEKLF; J: TRBJ1-4; V: TRBV7-8
CDR3: ASSVVADDGYT; J: TRBJ1-2; V: TRBV9
CDR3: ASSRDRGYEQY; J: TRBJ2-7; V: TRBV7-2
CDR3: ASSQEQGTDFSGANVLT; J: TRBJ2-6; V: TRBV4-1
CDR3: ASSYRTHIEQF; J: TRBJ2-1; V: TRBV6-5
CDR3: ASSPMTGGVAVGDSPLH; J: TRBJ1-6; V: TRBV4-1
CDR3: ASSLTGASTDTQY; J: TRBJ2-3; V: TRBV5-1
CDR3: ASSWGTGYSTEAF; J: TRBJ1-1; V: TRBV5-8
CDR3: ASSRSPGQPYEQY; J: TRBJ2-7; V: TRBV6-5
CDR3: ASSLWTSGGNNEQF; J: TRBJ2-1; V: TRBV27
CDR3: AISESILAGAYEQY; J: TRBJ2-7; V: TRBV10-3
CDR3: ASSRGLAGDNEQF; J: TRBJ2-1; V: TRBV5-4
CDR3: ASMGLAGVETQY; J: TRBJ2-5; V: TRBV2
CDR3: ASSNIANTEAF; J: TRBJ1-1; V: TRBV5-6
CDR3: ASSPRGARDTEAF; J: TRBJ1-1; V: TRBV7-9
CDR3: ASSEKGLLPVPYEQY; J: TRBJ2-7; V: TRBV7-9
CDR3: ASSSSPGAQAEQY; J: TRBJ2-7; V: TRBV5-1
CDR3: ASSSKPNTEAF; J: TRBJ1-1; V: TRBV5-1
CDR3: ASSSPGQRDYNEQF; J: TRBJ2-1; V: TRBV7-9
CDR3: ASSAAGAGTQY; J: TRBJ2-5; V: TRBV5-4
CDR3: ASSLRGGTGVEQY; J: TRBJ2-7; V: TRBV11-2
CDR3: AWKTEWSGNTIY; J: TRBJ1-3; V: TRBV30